This T cell receptor beta chain stems from a study of blood T cell repertoires in COVID-19. Study details: Sources were T cells, B-cell-depleted T cells, or PBMCs; the material itself was cDNA or gDNA.

Method: immunoSEQ multiplex PCR; TCRdb's copy keeps in-frame clones and lacks some. The table has around 160,000 clones, roughly 84% seen once. This TCR was sampled from a woman in her forties or fifties who had been exposed to COVID-19. The specimen was PBMCs or T cells enriched from blood (not recorded which).

CDR3 residues: CASSLLHQGTDTQYF. DNA of the CDR3: TGTGCCAGCAGCCTCCTGCACCAGGGCACAGATACGCAGTATTTT. The chain joins TRBV3-1 (or the pseudogene TRBV3-2) to TRBJ2-3, with no clear D. Trimming left V 4 bases short and J 1 base short, with 12 bases between. This CDR3 comprises 15 residues. CDR1 and CDR2 (germline): LGHDT, YNNKEL (reference sequence).